The table lists the clone carrying this T cell receptor beta chain with a few counts. The V and J ends lost 3 bases and 8 bases respectively, with 15 bases between them. The CDR3 loop spans 15 amino acids. Germline V gene data show CDR1 as KGHDR and CDR2 as SFDVKD. TCRdb redid the calling of the RT-PCR reads with MiXCR, one entry per CDR3 protein. The sample lists under 200,000 distinct CDR3 sequences, roughly 31% occurring once. The sample is drawn from a study of patients and donors after allogeneic stem cell transplantation. The clonotype was recovered from a human donor who was either an allogeneic HSCT recipient or a stem cell or donor lymphocyte infusion donor (not recorded which). It is not recorded whose cells these are; they may come from a transplant donor. The chain combines TRBV24-1 with TRBJ2-2; D is possibly TRBD1 (5 bases). The sequenced sample consisted of blood, either unsorted or a sorted T cell fraction (not recorded which). In DNA, the CDR3 is TGTGCCACCAGTGATGCAGGGCCGAGAAGGGGGGAGCTGTTTTTT. This gives the protein CATSDAGPRRGELFF.